This TCR beta chain was documented in a study of blood T cells in healthy people across ages (dated by TCRdb to between 2014 and 2016). Regarding the complete study: Template switching captured roughly one uniquely barcoded TCR beta cDNA molecule per two T cells in model experiments. For two donors (one aged 18 to 29 and one aged 80 or older), the study analyzed two additional independent replicas of 1 million unique cDNA reads from the same blood draw. Donors were grouped into four age groups: young (average about 15 years), middle-aged (approximately 41), aged (about 60) and long-lived (just over 80). Using deep sequencing normalized with unique cDNA molecular identifiers, the study measured how TCR beta repertoire diversity changes with age. To avoid experimental bias, donors of different ages were distributed randomly across sequencing lanes.

Reading the germline V gene gives CDR1 SGHVS and CDR2 FNYEAQ. The cysteine opens and the phenylalanine closes a CDR3 of 16 amino acids. Here the CDR3 DNA is all that survives: 48 bases in frame from base 1. Trimmed from V: 4 bases; trimmed from J: 4 bases; junction bases lacking a gene match: 11. Donors were about 36 systemically healthy Caucasian individuals from Russia aged roughly 6 to 90 years. Each donor gave 8 to 10 milliliters of peripheral blood, collected into EDTA-treated Vacutainer tubes. Ficoll-Paque density-gradient centrifugation was used to isolate PBMCs, with at least 7 million per sample. Total RNA, at least 6 micrograms per sample, was extracted from PBMCs with Trizol reagent. For every donor, an aliquot of PBMCs went through flow cytometry to measure the percentages of naive CD45RAhigh/CD27high T cells. Library preparation was by 5' RACE. The sample was run on an Illumina HiSeq 2500. A second PCR of about 6 to 11 cycles was performed with a sample-barcoded 5' primer and a J-beta primer mix. A unique molecular identifier was introduced onto each TCR beta cDNA molecule by a template-switch 5' adaptor carrying 12 random nucleotides. Each sample yielded at least 2.5 million CDR3-containing paired-end reads. First-strand cDNA synthesis was performed from all RNA using the Mint cDNA synthesis kit, with priming by a TRBC-specific oligonucleotide. Following uracil-DNA glycosylase treatment, all cDNA underwent a first 18-cycle PCR with the universal primers M1SS and BC2_uni_R. For the original study's pipeline: For normalization, 1 million high-quality reads, each with a distinct molecular identifier, were randomly selected from each sample. Reads sharing molecular identifiers were discarded rather than binned into consensus sequences. MiTCR, set to a Q25 quality threshold and the strictest error-elimination algorithm, was used for CDR3 identification, clonotype clustering and error correction. Lower-bound total TCR beta diversity was estimated with a nonparametric unseen species model using Euler transformation. The raw public reads went through TCRdb reprocessing: fastp at Q25, MiXCR clone calling, in-frame beta chains kept. All rows with the same CDR3 protein become a single entry with the most common DNA and genes. These V and J calls derive from TCRdb rather than the authors' analysis. For this sample there are 780,000 or so distinct CDR3 sequences; approximately 60% appear just once. Of the sample, more than 25% falls within the top ten clones.

This clonotype has a handful of counts. Its antigen target is currently unknown. No base qualities exist here, and no much larger clone lies one base off it. Summary of the overall study and its limitations: Because profiling used bulk unsorted PBMCs, naive and antigen-experienced compartments could not be compared conclusively. A strong correlation was found between observed TCR beta diversity and the percentage of naive T cells measured by flow cytometry. Total diversity estimates from one million sequenced T cells were considered lower bounds and underestimates. Compared with the aged group, the long-lived group had more naive CD4+ T cells, fewer expanded clones and increased TCR diversity, a pattern suggesting age selection. As age increased, observed TCR beta diversity per million T cells dropped in a roughly linear way, and a significant reduction was already evident by age around 41. Because the CMV infection status of the donors was unknown, age-related changes in expanded clonotypes may potentially have been confounded.

The rearrangement combines TRBV7-6 with TRBJ2-5; TRBD1 fits 8 bases in the junction. The source of this sequence is a man aged 35 to 55 in good health. Sequenced input: blood. The CDR3 sequence is CASSSRGGQGVETQYF. The DNA is as follows: TGTGCCAGCAGCTCAAGGGGTGGACAGGGTGTAGAGACCCAGTACTTC.